Listed here are 13 T cell receptor beta chains from one sample, sequenced in a study of blood T cell repertoires in COVID-19. Libraries were prepared by immunoSEQ multiplex PCR; TCRdb keeps only in-frame clonotypes and omits some of them. This table has more than 300,000 clones, 90% to 95% appearing once. The sequenced material came from PBMCs or T cells enriched from blood (not recorded which). All receptors come from a woman aged 25 to 39 who had been exposed to COVID-19.

The chain recombines TRBV5-1 with TRBJ2-7, with 8 bases lining up with TRBD1. Germline CDR1 SGHRS, CDR2 YFSETQ. This CDR3 is built from 16 residues. The V gene end was trimmed by 0 bases and the J gene end by 12 bases; junction bases not matched to a gene: 17. The CDR3 nucleotides are TGCGCCAGCAGCTTGGGCCCCGGGGACAGGAACATACTTGGGTACTTC. Protein product: CASSLGPGDRNILGYF.

The chain employs TRBV5-1 and TRBJ2-1; D is uncertain. Germline V gene sequence: CDR1 SGHRS, CDR2 YFSETQ. This CDR3 is built from 14 residues. The V and J ends lost 0 bases and 4 bases respectively, with 8 bases between them. The CDR3 spells CASSLEQIYNEQFF. CDR3 DNA: TGCGCCAGCAGCTTGGAACAGATTTACAATGAGCAGTTCTTC.

The V gene is TRBV7-9, the J gene TRBJ2-7; tentatively, D is TRBD2 (7 bases). V was trimmed by 3 bases and J by 6 bases, leaving 21 bases between them. The CDR3 covers 16 residues. Germline CDR1 SEHNR, CDR2 FQNEAQ (reference sequence). The DNA of the CDR3 is TGTGCCAGCAGCTTTTTTCGACAGGCGGGAGCGAGCGAGCAGTACTTC. Protein product: CASSFFRQAGASEQYF.

This chain uses TRBV11-3 with TRBJ2-7, with a tentative D call TRBD1 (5 bases). Germline values: CDR1 SGHNT, CDR2 YENEEA. The CDR3 has 13 amino acids. Between the trimmed V and J ends, which lost 5 bases and 0 bases, there was a span of 8 bases. The CDR3 protein is CASSRQGSYEQYF. In DNA form, the CDR3 reads TGTGCCAGCAGCCGTCAGGGCTCCTACGAGCAGTACTTC. The variable domain in full, with the rest retrieved from reference TRBV11-3 and TRBJ2-7, is EAGVVQSPRYKIIEKKQPVAFWCNPISGHNTLYWYLQNLGQGPELLIRYENEEAVDDSQLPKDRFSAERLKGVDSTLKIQPAELGDSAVYLCASSRQGSYEQYFGPGTRLTVT.

The rearrangement links TRBV21-1 to TRBJ2-2; TRBD2, the table's D call, was not compared with the DNA. TRBV21-1 is noted as a pseudogene. This CDR3 contains 16 residues. CDR3 in DNA: TGTGCCAGCAGCAAAAATGCAGGGACTCTCACCGGGGAGCTGTTTTTT. This translates into CASSKNAGTLTGELFF.

The chain has TRBV6-6 and TRBJ1-5; unclear D gene. The germline V gene encodes CDR1 MNHNY and CDR2 SVGAGI (reference sequence). The CDR3 loop spans 15 amino acids. V lost 4 bases and J 4 bases, leaving 14 bases between the germline ends. CDR3 nucleotide sequence: TGTGCCAGCAGTTCGGGAGAGAGGACGAATCAGCCCCAGCATTTT. Amino acid sequence: CASSSGERTNQPQHF.

This sequence joins TRBV11-2 and TRBJ1-4; maybe TRBD1 (6 bases). The CDR3 runs to 15 residues. Trimming cost V 1 base and J 8 bases, with 14 bases left between them. Germline lookup yields CDR1 SGHAT and CDR2 FQNNGV. CDR3 DNA sequence: TGTGCCAGCAGCTTAGCGAGGGGGGGTCGGGAAAAACTGTTTTTT. Translation: CASSLARGGREKLFF.

The V call is TRBV7-9, the J call TRBJ1-3; 8 bases line up with TRBD1. The junction had 4 bases not matched to a gene; V was cut back by 1 base and J by 2 bases. The CDR3 has 16 residues. Germline V lookup: CDR1 SEHNR, CDR2 FQNEAQ (reference sequence). This CDR3 reads CASSLVDRGPGNTIYF. In DNA, the CDR3 is TGTGCCAGCAGCTTAGTCGACAGGGGACCTGGAAACACCATATATTTT.

V usage is TRBV7-9 and J usage is TRBJ1-1; D remains ambiguous. This CDR3 is 13 amino acids long. Germline V gene data show CDR1 as SEHNR and CDR2 as FQNEAQ (reference sequence). V dropped 2 bases and J dropped 4 bases, with 8 bases sitting between them. CDR3 in amino acids: CASSLLGVTEAFF. The CDR3 nucleotides read TGTGCCAGCAGCTTACTCGGGGTCACTGAAGCTTTCTTT.

V gene TRBV3-1 (or the pseudogene TRBV3-2) combines with J gene TRBJ2-2; possibly TRBD1 for D (6 bases). The CDR3 sequence is 13 residues long. Germline V lookup: CDR1 LGHDT, CDR2 YNNKEL (reference sequence). Trimming shortened V by 6 bases and J by 5 bases, and 10 bases separated the two germline ends. This chain's CDR3 is CASRSQGTGELFF. Here the CDR3 DNA reads TGTGCCAGCAGGTCCCAGGGGACCGGGGAGCTGTTTTTT.

The chain combines TRBV4-1 with TRBJ1-5; D is ambiguous. V gave up 2 bases and J gave up 0 bases, with 17 bases separating them. The CDR3 is 18 residues long. CDR1 and CDR2 from the germline V gene are MGHRA and YSYEKL. In DNA, the CDR3 is TGCGCCAGCAGCCAACCAATCCCGCGGGGAGTTAGCAATCAGCCCCAGCATTTT. Its protein product is CASSQPIPRGVSNQPQHF.

The V call is TRBV5-1, the J call TRBJ1-4; tentative D call: TRBD1 (5 bases). V lost 0 bases to trimming and J lost 4 bases, with 13 bases between them. The CDR3 runs 16 residues. CDR1 and CDR2 (germline): SGHRS, YFSETQ. CDR3 nucleotide sequence: TGCGCCAGCAGCTTGGGACAGTCCCCAAATAATGAAAAACTGTTTTTT. As protein: CASSLGQSPNNEKLFF.

This chain links TRBV6-5 with TRBJ2-7; 11 bases are a match to TRBD2. The CDR3 contains 13 residues. The V and J ends lost 6 bases and 5 bases, in that order; junction bases with no gene match: 3. CDR1 and CDR2 from the germline V gene are MNHEY and SVGAGI. DNA for the CDR3: TGTGCCAGCAGCCATAGCGGGGGGGACGAGCAGTACTTC. This translates into CASSHSGGDEQYF.